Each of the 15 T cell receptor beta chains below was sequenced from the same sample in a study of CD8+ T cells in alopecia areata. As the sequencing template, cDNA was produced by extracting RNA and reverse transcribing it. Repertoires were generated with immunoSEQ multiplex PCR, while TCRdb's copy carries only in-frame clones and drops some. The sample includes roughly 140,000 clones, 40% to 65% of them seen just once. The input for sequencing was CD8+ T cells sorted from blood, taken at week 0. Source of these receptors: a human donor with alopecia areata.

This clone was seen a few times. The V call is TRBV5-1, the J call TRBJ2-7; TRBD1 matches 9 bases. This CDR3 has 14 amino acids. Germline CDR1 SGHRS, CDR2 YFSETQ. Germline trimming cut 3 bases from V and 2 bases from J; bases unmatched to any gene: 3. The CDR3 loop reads CASSSGTGTYEQYF. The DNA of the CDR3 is TGCGCCAGCAGCTCCGGGACAGGGACCTACGAGCAGTACTTC.

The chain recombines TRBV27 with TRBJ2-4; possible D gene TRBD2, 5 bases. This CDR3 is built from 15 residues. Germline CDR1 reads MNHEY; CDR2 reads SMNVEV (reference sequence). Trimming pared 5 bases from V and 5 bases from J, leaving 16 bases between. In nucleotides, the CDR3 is TGTGCCAGCAGTGACTCTCCGGAGGCGGAAAACATTCAGTACTTC. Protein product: CASSDSPEAENIQYF.

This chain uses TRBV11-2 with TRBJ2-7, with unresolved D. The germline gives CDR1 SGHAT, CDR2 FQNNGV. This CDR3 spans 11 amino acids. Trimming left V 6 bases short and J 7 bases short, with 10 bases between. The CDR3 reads CASRHGLEQYF. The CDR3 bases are TGTGCCAGCAGGCACGGATTAGAGCAGTACTTC.

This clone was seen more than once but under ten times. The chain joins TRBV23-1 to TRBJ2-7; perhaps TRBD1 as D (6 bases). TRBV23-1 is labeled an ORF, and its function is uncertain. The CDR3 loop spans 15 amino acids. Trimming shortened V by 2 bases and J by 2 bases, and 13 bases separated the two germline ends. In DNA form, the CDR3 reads TGCGCCAGCAGTCAACCCACAGGGTTACCCTACGAGCAGTACTTC. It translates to CASSQPTGLPYEQYF.

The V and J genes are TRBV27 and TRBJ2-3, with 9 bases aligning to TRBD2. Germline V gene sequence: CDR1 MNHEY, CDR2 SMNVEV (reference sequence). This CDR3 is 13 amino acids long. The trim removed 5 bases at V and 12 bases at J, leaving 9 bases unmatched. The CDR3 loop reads CASSPAERGVQYF. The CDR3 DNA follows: TGTGCCAGCAGTCCCGCGGAGCGGGGGGTTCAGTATTTT.

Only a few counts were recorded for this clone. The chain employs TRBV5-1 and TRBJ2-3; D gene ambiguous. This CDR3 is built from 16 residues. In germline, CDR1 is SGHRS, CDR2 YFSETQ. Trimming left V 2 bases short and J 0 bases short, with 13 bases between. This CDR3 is CASSLYSSRSTDTQYF. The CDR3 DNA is TGCGCCAGCAGCTTATACAGCTCTAGGAGCACAGATACGCAGTATTTT.

The CDR3 nucleotides read TGTGCCTGGAGTGGGGTTGGCGGGGGGACAGATACGCAGTATTTT. Translating gives CAWSGVGGGTDTQYF. This chain uses TRBV30 with TRBJ2-3, with 8 bases lining up with TRBD2. The germline CDR1 and CDR2 sequences are GTSNPN and SVGIG (reference sequence). There are 15 residues in the CDR3. Trimming at V came to 1 base and at J to 3 bases, leaving 6 bases not matched to a gene. The variable domain in full, with the rest retrieved from reference TRBV30 and TRBJ2-3, is SQTIHQWPATLVQPVGSPLSLECTVEGTSNPNLYWYRQAAGRGLQLLFYSVGIGQISSEVPQNLSASRPQDRQFILSSKKLLLSDSGFYLCAWSGVGGGTDTQYFGPGTRLTVL.

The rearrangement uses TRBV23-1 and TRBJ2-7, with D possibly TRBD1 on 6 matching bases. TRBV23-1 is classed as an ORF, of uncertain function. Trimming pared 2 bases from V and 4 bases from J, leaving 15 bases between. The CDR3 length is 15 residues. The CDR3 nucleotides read TGCGCCAGCAGTCAACTTAGGACAGCTTCATACGAGCAGTACTTC. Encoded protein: CASSQLRTASYEQYF.

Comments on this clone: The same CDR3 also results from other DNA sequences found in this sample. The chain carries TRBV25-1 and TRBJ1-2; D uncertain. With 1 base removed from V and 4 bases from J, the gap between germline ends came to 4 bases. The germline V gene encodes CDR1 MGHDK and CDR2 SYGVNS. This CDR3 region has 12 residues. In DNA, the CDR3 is TGTGCCAGCAGTGAATCGGGCTATGGCTACACCTTC. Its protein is CASSESGYGYTF.

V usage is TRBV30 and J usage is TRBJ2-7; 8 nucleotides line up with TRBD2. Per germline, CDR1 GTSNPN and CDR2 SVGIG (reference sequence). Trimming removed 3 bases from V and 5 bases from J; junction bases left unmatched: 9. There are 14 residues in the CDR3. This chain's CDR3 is CAWSVGGGLDEQYF. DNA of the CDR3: TGTGCCTGGAGCGTCGGCGGGGGGTTGGACGAGCAGTACTTC.

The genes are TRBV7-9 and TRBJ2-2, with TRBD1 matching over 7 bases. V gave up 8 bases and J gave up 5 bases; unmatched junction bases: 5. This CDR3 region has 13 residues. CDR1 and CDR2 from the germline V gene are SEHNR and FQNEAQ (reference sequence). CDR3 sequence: CASETGRTGELFF. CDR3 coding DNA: TGTGCCAGCGAGACAGGGCGGACCGGGGAGCTGTTTTTT.

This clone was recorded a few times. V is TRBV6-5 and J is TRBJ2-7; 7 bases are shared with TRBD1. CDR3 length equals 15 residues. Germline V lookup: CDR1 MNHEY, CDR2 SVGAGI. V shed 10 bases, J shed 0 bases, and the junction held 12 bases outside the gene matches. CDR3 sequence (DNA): TGTGCCATCAGCGACCTACAGGGGAGCTCCTACGAGCAGTACTTC. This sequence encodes CAISDLQGSSYEQYF.

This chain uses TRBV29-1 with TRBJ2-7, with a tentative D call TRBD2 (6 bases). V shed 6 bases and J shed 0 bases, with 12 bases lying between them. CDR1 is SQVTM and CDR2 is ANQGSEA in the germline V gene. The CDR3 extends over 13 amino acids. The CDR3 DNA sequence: TGCAGCGTGGGACTCTTAAGCTCCTACGAGCAGTACTTC. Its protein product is CSVGLLSSYEQYF.

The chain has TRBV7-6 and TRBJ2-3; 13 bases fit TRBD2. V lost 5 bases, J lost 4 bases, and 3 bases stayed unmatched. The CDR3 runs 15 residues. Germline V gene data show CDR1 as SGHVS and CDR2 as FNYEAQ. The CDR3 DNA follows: TGTGCCAGCAGCCCCGGGACTAGCGGGGCAGATACGCAGTATTTT. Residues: CASSPGTSGADTQYF.

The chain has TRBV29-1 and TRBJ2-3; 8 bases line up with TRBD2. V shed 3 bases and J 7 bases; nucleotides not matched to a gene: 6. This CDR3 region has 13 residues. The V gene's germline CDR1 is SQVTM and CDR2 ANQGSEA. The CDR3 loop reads CSVEAGGRYTQYF. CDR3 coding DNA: TGCAGCGTTGAGGCGGGGGGCAGATATACGCAGTATTTT.